This entry concerns a single T cell receptor beta chain. These data come from a study of cytomegalovirus exposure and HLA in healthy donors. Germline loops: CDR1 MNHEY, CDR2 SMNVEV (reference sequence). The CDR3 is 14 amino acids. Trimming removed 11 bases at V and 3 bases at J, with 20 bases between. PCR used 60 Vbeta primers and 13 Jbeta primers. TCRdb keeps only in-frame clones here, not all; method: immunoSEQ multiplex PCR. The sample lists roughly 110,000 clones, 77% occurring once. Healthy donors of bone marrow made up the group. The chain employs TRBV27 and TRBJ2-7, with D possibly matching TRBD1 (5 bases). This TCR was sampled from a man between 35 and 55 years old in good health and CMV-seropositive. The sample consisted of PBMCs. The CDR3: CAVGPNGAIYEQYF. In nucleotides, the CDR3 is TGTGCCGTCGGGCCCAATGGGGCTATCTACGAGCAGTACTTC.